The source of this TCR beta chain is a study of blood T cell repertoires in COVID-19. In the study overall: The origin of the acute and convalescent COVID-19 samples was the United States, Italy and Spain. Sources were T cells, B-cell-depleted T cells, or PBMCs; the material itself was cDNA or gDNA.

Deletions cut 4 bases from V and 5 bases from J, with 9 bases between. Germline-derived CDR1 and CDR2 are SGHTA and FQGNSA. The CDR3 length is 14 residues. Seattle's enrolled individuals joined amid active infection and were then monitored longitudinally. Original processing methods: Reference gene primer amplification gave estimated nucleated cell counts. TCRdb's table, derived via immunoSEQ multiplex PCR, lists solely in-frame clones and lacks some. V, J and clone size derive from that table, while D and trimming were established from the DNA sequence. The table includes under 70,000 clones, 88% detected once.

What was sequenced was peripheral blood. The source is a woman in her sixties with COVID-19, enrolled during active disease. The chain is built from TRBV7-2 and TRBJ1-6; no clear D gene. CDR3 amino acids: CASSSGSNNSPLHF. DNA of the CDR3: TGTGCCAGCAGCTCCGGGAGCAATAATTCACCCCTCCACTTT.